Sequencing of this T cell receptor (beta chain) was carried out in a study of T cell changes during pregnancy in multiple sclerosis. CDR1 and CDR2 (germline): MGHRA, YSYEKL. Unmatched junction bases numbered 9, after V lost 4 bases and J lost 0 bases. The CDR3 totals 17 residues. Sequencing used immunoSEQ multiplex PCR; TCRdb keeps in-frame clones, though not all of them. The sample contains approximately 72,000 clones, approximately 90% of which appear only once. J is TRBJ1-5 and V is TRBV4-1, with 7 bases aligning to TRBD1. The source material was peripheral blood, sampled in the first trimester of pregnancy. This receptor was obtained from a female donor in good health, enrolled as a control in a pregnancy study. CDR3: CASSPYTGDLSNQPQHF. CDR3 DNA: TGCGCCAGCAGCCCGTATACAGGGGACCTTAGCAATCAGCCCCAGCATTTT.